The subject of this entry is one TCR beta chain. Antigen unknown. The CDR3 length is 15 residues. CDR1 is ENHRY and CDR2 is SYGVKD in the germline V gene. V lost 2 bases and J 7 bases, leaving 14 bases between the germline ends. One entry per CDR3 protein results from TCRdb running MiXCR on the RT-PCR reads. The sample gives hundreds of thousands of distinct CDR3 sequences, 14% of which show up once; less than 8.5% is in the top ten. This sample is drawn from a study of response to subunit inactivated influenza vaccine. Whole-study results and caveats: The authors offered the suggestion that each seasonal influenza vaccination recruits few new T cells.

Sample: PBMCs from blood, taken approximately 15 days before vaccination. The sequence was obtained from a man in his fifties who received an inactivated influenza vaccine. The chain employs TRBV10-3 and TRBJ2-2; possible D gene TRBD2, 6 bases. The CDR3 reads CAISERREQSGELFF. CDR3 in DNA: TGTGCCATCAGTGAGAGGAGGGAGCAAAGCGGGGAGCTGTTTTTT.